These 27 T cell receptor beta chains were all obtained from the same sample, sequenced in a study of T cell responses to AZD1222 COVID-19 vaccine. Assay: immunoSEQ multiplex PCR; the TCRdb copy retains only in-frame clones and omits some. The table records more than 150,000 clones, 94% of them present only once. Source: peripheral blood, taken on day 0 of AZD1222 vaccination. The receptors come from an adult in good health.

In its sample, this clone was seen once. The chain employs TRBV28 and TRBJ2-3, with 10 bases identical to TRBD2. In germline, CDR1 is MDHEN, CDR2 SYDVKM. This CDR3 has 18 amino acids. The junction had 17 bases not matched to a gene; V was cut back by 7 bases and J by 4 bases. The CDR3 DNA sequence: TGTGCCAGCACCCTTATCCCTAGCGGGAGTTTCAGGCCAGATACGCAGTATTTT. Translated, it gives CASTLIPSGSFRPDTQYF.

The chain combines TRBV4-1 with TRBJ2-5; the D call may be TRBD1 or TRBD2 (5 bases each). CDR1 and CDR2 (germline): MGHRA, YSYEKL. Trimming left V 3 bases short and J 7 bases short, with 21 bases between. There are 16 residues in the CDR3. For the CDR3, the DNA is TGCGCCAGCAGCCAGGGAACCGGGACCCAGAGCGGGACCCAGTACTTC. It specifies CASSQGTGTQSGTQYF.

The V and J genes are TRBV3-1 (or the pseudogene TRBV3-2) and TRBJ2-7; 7 positions match TRBD2. CDR1 LGHDT and CDR2 YNNKEL come from the germline V gene (reference sequence). The V gene end was trimmed by 0 bases and the J gene end by 6 bases; junction bases not matched to a gene: 11. The length of the CDR3 is 16 residues. CDR3 coding DNA: TGTGCCAGCAGCCAAGATCGCGGCGGGAGAGGACGCGAGCAGTACTTC. Translating it yields CASSQDRGGRGREQYF.

This chain connects TRBV13 to TRBJ1-4; D not resolved. V was trimmed by 3 bases and J by 4 bases, leaving 3 bases between them. In germline, CDR1 is PRHDT, CDR2 FYEKMQ (reference sequence). The CDR3 sequence is 12 residues long. The CDR3 loop reads CASSFNNEKLFF. The DNA for the CDR3 is TGTGCCAGCAGCTTCAATAATGAAAAACTGTTTTTT.

The chain employs TRBV6-1 and TRBJ2-7, with a possible D match to TRBD2 (5 bases). The CDR3 sequence is 16 residues long. V was clipped by 3 bases and J by 2 bases, with 17 bases between them. Per the germline V gene, CDR1 is MNHNS and CDR2 is SASEGT. CDR3 sequence: CASSDGLDYPTYEQYF. CDR3 sequence (DNA): TGTGCCAGCAGTGACGGACTCGACTATCCCACCTACGAGCAGTACTTC.

The CDR3 spells CASSPQISSIGELFF. DNA of the CDR3: TGCGCCAGCAGCCCCCAGATATCGAGCATCGGGGAGCTGTTTTTT. The chain joins TRBV5-1 to TRBJ2-2; D not resolved. Germline lookup yields CDR1 SGHRS and CDR2 YFSETQ. V was shortened by 4 bases and J by 7 bases, with 17 bases between the two germline ends. The CDR3 runs 15 residues.

J is TRBJ2-2 and V is TRBV30, with TRBD1 matching over 9 bases. After removal of 5 bases from V and 3 bases from J, the junction contained 7 bases not matched to a gene. Germline V lookup: CDR1 GTSNPN, CDR2 SVGIG (reference sequence). The CDR3 has 15 residues. The chain's CDR3 is CAWARDRVDTGELFF. The CDR3 nucleotides read TGTGCCTGGGCCCGGGACAGGGTGGACACCGGGGAGCTGTTTTTT.

In this sample, this clone turned up once. V and J are TRBV7-9 and TRBJ1-5; D unclear. Germline-derived CDR1 and CDR2 are SEHNR and FQNEAQ (reference sequence). The CDR3 is made up of 14 amino acids. V shed 5 bases and J shed 2 bases, with 10 bases lying between them. This chain's CDR3 is CASSLNKGNQPQHF. CDR3 nucleotide sequence: TGTGCCAGCAGCCTAAATAAGGGCAATCAGCCCCAGCATTTT.

The gene calls are TRBV6-2 or TRBV6-3 and TRBJ1-5; TRBD1 agrees at 12 bases. The CDR3 is 18 amino acids. Trimming removed 3 bases from V and 4 bases from J; junction bases left unmatched: 10. Germline V gene lookup returns CDR1 MNHEY and CDR2 SVGEGT. The CDR3 DNA reads TGTGCCAGCAGTTATTACGGCGGGACAGGGGGCATGAATCAGCCCCAGCATTTT. This gives the protein CASSYYGGTGGMNQPQHF.

CDR3 amino acids: CASSPYGYTF. In DNA, the CDR3 is TGTGCCAGCAGTCCCTATGGCTACACCTTC. The gene calls are TRBV27 and TRBJ1-2; D is undetermined. Deletions cut 5 bases from V and 4 bases from J, with 2 bases between. Germline V gene sequence: CDR1 MNHEY, CDR2 SMNVEV (reference sequence). This CDR3 comprises 10 residues.

CDR3 coding DNA: TGTGCCAGCAGCAGACAGGCGAACTCTGGGGCCAACGTCCTGACTTTC. This codes for CASSRQANSGANVLTF. V usage is TRBV28 and J usage is TRBJ2-6; the D gene is possibly TRBD1 (6 bases). Germline values: CDR1 MDHEN, CDR2 SYDVKM. The ends were cut back, 6 bases at V and 0 bases at J, with 12 bases in the middle. The CDR3 spans 16 residues.

The rearrangement uses TRBV9 and TRBJ1-1, with D tentatively TRBD1 (5 bases). The CDR3 runs to 15 residues. The V gene's germline CDR1 is SGDLS and CDR2 YYNGEE. Trimming shortened V by 2 bases and J by 0 bases, and 11 bases separated the two germline ends. CDR3 DNA: TGTGCCAGCAGCGTGGGGCAGGCCATGAACACTGAAGCTTTCTTT. This translates into CASSVGQAMNTEAFF.

This chain uses TRBV7-9 with TRBJ2-7, with D perhaps assigned TRBD1 or TRBD2 (5 bases each). In germline, CDR1 is SEHNR, CDR2 FQNEAQ (reference sequence). The CDR3 totals 15 residues. Trimming left V 5 bases short and J 1 base short, with 15 bases between. CDR3 nucleotides: TGTGCCAGCAGCCGATCAGGGACGCCTTCCTACGAGCAGTACTTC. Its protein product is CASSRSGTPSYEQYF.

This chain links TRBV19 with TRBJ1-2; perhaps TRBD1 as D (6 bases). The CDR3 loop spans 14 amino acids. Germline V gives CDR1 LNHDA, CDR2 SQIVND (reference sequence). Trimming stripped 10 bases from V and 0 bases from J, with 15 bases between. This chain's CDR3 is CATKGGTTNYGYTF. For the CDR3, the DNA is TGTGCCACGAAAGGGGGAACTACTAACTATGGCTACACCTTC.

The chain uses TRBV21-1 and TRBJ1-4; TRBD1, as called in the table, went unchecked against the DNA. TRBV21-1 is annotated as a pseudogene. The CDR3 consists of 11 residues. Here the CDR3 reads CAAGVDEKLFF. CDR3 sequence (DNA): TGTGCCGCAGGGGTGGATGAAAAACTATTTTTT.

This chain links TRBV4-2 with TRBJ2-5; TRBD2 might be the D (6 bases). The length of the CDR3 is 14 residues. CDR1 LGHNA and CDR2 YNFKEQ come from the germline V gene. V gave up 1 base and J gave up 2 bases, with 8 bases separating them. The CDR3: CASSQARGQETQYF. The CDR3 coding sequence is TGTGCCAGCAGCCAAGCCCGGGGGCAAGAGACCCAGTACTTC.

The J gene is TRBJ1-4, the V gene TRBV4-2; D unclear. V gave up 2 bases and J gave up 4 bases, with 5 bases separating them. This CDR3 comprises 13 residues. Germline assignment: CDR1 LGHNA and CDR2 YNFKEQ. Here the CDR3 DNA reads TGTGCCAGCAGCCAACCAAGTAATGAAAAACTGTTTTTT. As protein: CASSQPSNEKLFF.

There are a few counts of this clone. V and J are TRBV4-2 and TRBJ1-5; no clear D. The CDR3 extends over 16 amino acids. V shed 0 bases and J shed 1 base, with 10 bases lying between them. CDR1 is LGHNA and CDR2 is YNFKEQ in the germline V gene. CDR3: CASSQDLGESNQPQHF. The CDR3 bases are TGTGCCAGCAGCCAAGATCTGGGTGAAAGCAATCAGCCCCAGCATTTT.

V gene TRBV19 combines with J gene TRBJ1-4; TRBD1 is a possible D gene (6 bases). CDR3 size: 16 residues. CDR1 and CDR2 (germline): LNHDA, SQIVND (reference sequence). V was cut by 3 bases and J by 3 bases, with 14 bases left in between. The CDR3 is CASSIGGLRANEKLFF. The CDR3 DNA reads TGTGCCAGTAGTATTGGGGGCCTACGAGCTAATGAAAAACTGTTTTTT.

This chain connects TRBV27 to TRBJ1-3; 7 positions match TRBD1. This CDR3 spans 16 amino acids. CDR1 is MNHEY, CDR2 SMNVEV, per germline (reference sequence). V shed 7 bases and J 0 bases; nucleotides not matched to a gene: 9. CDR3 coding DNA: TGTGCCAGCACCCGGGACAGTGGGGACTCTGGAAACACCATATATTTT. This sequence encodes CASTRDSGDSGNTIYF.

In this sample, this clone turned up once. The rearrangement uses TRBV25-1 and TRBJ1-1; D ambiguous. The CDR3 is 14 residues long. Germline V gene lookup returns CDR1 MGHDK and CDR2 SYGVNS. V lost 8 bases and J lost 5, with 18 bases in between. The CDR3 nucleotides read TGTGCCAGCTCAAAGGAAGGCAGCCTAACTGAAGCTTTCTTT. Protein: CASSKEGSLTEAFF.

The chain recombines TRBV4-2 with TRBJ1-2; D gene uncertain. Trimming took off 0 bases at V and 8 bases at J, with 16 bases between the two ends. This CDR3 comprises 15 residues. The germline gives CDR1 LGHNA, CDR2 YNFKEQ. CDR3 DNA: TGTGCCAGCAGCCAAGAGGTGGGTCTCGCAGCGGGCTACACCTTC. Amino acid sequence: CASSQEVGLAAGYTF.

CDR3 in amino acids: CATSDLDRGPWSTEAFF. The CDR3 DNA follows: TGTGCCACCAGTGATTTAGACCGGGGGCCATGGAGCACTGAAGCTTTCTTT. The chain links TRBV24-1 to TRBJ1-1; possible D gene TRBD1, 6 bases. From germline, CDR1 is KGHDR and CDR2 SFDVKD. The CDR3 loop spans 17 amino acids. The germline V and J ends were trimmed by 1 base and 4 bases, with 18 bases remaining between them.

The chain links TRBV18 to TRBJ1-1; TRBD1 aligns across 7 bases. The CDR3 runs 12 residues. Germline CDR1 KGHSH, CDR2 LQKENI. J gave up 5 bases and V 3 bases, and 0 bases lay outside the gene matches. DNA of the CDR3: TGTGCCAGCTCACCGACAGGGACTGAAGCTTTCTTT. Residues: CASSPTGTEAFF.

As to this clone: The junction differs from germline at one of its ends, possibly a read error. V usage is TRBV7-9 and J usage is TRBJ1-3, with D possibly matching TRBD1 (5 bases). Germline CDR1 SEHNR, CDR2 FQNEAQ (reference sequence). CDR3 length: 13 amino acids. The CDR3 nucleotides read TGTGCCAGCAGCCCGGGGACCGGAACCACCATATATTTT. Its translation: CASSPGTGTTIYF.

The rearrangement joins TRBV6-1 to TRBJ2-1; D is undetermined. This CDR3 region has 17 residues. Germline CDR1 reads MNHNS; CDR2 reads SASEGT. Trimming cost V 1 base and J 0 bases, with 13 bases left between them. The chain's CDR3 is CASSEGPGGSSYNEQFF. CDR3 DNA sequence: TGTGCCAGCAGTGAAGGTCCCGGCGGTAGCTCCTACAATGAGCAGTTCTTC.

This chain connects TRBV30 to TRBJ2-2; weak D call: TRBD2 (6 bases). The CDR3 totals 15 residues. Trimming took off 3 bases at V and 0 bases at J, with 11 bases between the two ends. Germline V gene sequence: CDR1 GTSNPN, CDR2 SVGIG (reference sequence). DNA for the CDR3: TGTGCCTGGAGGGTATGGGGGGCGAACACCGGGGAGCTGTTTTTT. Translated, it gives CAWRVWGANTGELFF.